What follows are 3 T cell receptor beta chains derived from one specimen sequenced in a study of neoadjuvant anti-PD-1 for oral cavity cancer. Method: immunoSEQ multiplex PCR; TCRdb's copy keeps in-frame clones and lacks some. The data contain around 14,000 clones, around three quarters of them singletons. The sequencing here drew on PBMCs, taken before nivolumab (anti-PD-1) treatment. These receptors originate from a person aged 40-85 years with oral cavity squamous cell carcinoma.

V gene TRBV7-8 combines with J gene TRBJ2-5; no clear D. The CDR3 length is 12 residues. Germline CDR1 and CDR2: SGHVS and FQNEAQ. V was cut by 1 base and J by 5 bases, with 5 bases left in between. The CDR3 DNA follows: TGTGCCAGCAGCTTAGTAGAGGAGACCCAGTACTTC. This translates into CASSLVEETQYF. The variable domain in full, with the rest retrieved from reference TRBV7-8 and TRBJ2-5, is GAGVSQSPRYKVAKRGQDVALRCDPISGHVSLFWYQQALGQGPEFLTYFQNEAQLDKSGLPSDRFFAERPEGSVSTLKIQRTQQEDSAVYLCASSLVEETQYFGPGTRLLVL.

The chain employs TRBV29-1 and TRBJ2-5, with D hard to call. The CDR3 totals 13 residues. In germline, CDR1 is SQVTM, CDR2 ANQGSEA. The V and J ends lost 7 bases and 4 bases respectively, with 16 bases between them. The CDR3 loop is CSALGETLETQYF. The CDR3 DNA follows: TGCAGCGCCCTCGGAGAGACCTTAGAGACCCAGTACTTC. The complete variable domain, with remaining parts taken from reference TRBV29-1 and TRBJ2-5, reads SAVISQKPSRDICQRGTSLTIQCQVDSQVTMMFWYRQQPGQSLTLIATANQGSEATYESGFVIDKFPISRPNLTFSTLTVSNMSPEDSSIYLCSALGETLETQYFGPGTRLLVL.

The rearrangement joins TRBV5-4 to TRBJ2-5; a weak D match, TRBD2 (5 bases). V was cut by 1 base and J by 2 bases, with 21 bases left in between. The CDR3 is 18 amino acids. Germline loops: CDR1 SGHNT, CDR2 YYREEE (reference sequence). CDR3 coding DNA: TGTGCCAGCAGCTTGCGAGGGCGGCCGAACACTCATCAAGAGACCCAGTACTTC. Encoded protein: CASSLRGRPNTHQETQYF.